The rows below give T cell receptor beta chains drawn from one sample of a study of blood T cell repertoires in COVID-19. The data were produced by immunoSEQ multiplex PCR, yet TCRdb's version contains in-frame clones alone and is incomplete. The sample lists some 120,000 clones; about 74% were seen once. Sequenced material: peripheral blood. These TCRs come from a man in his sixties with acute or convalescent COVID-19. Both conserved end residues are part of each CDR3. D genes are given only for firm matches. A clone size is listed for some rows: how often the clone was seen (once, few, many), or a class if it is expanded.

>-|TRBD1|TRBV9|TRBJ1-2
CASSTRTGGTKGYTF
TGTGCCAGCAGCACACGGACAGGGGGCACGAAAGGCTACACCTTC
>-|TRBD1|TRBV12-5|TRBJ1-5
CASGPYRGNVGGSNQPQHF
TGTGCTAGTGGTCCATACAGGGGAAATGTTGGAGGTAGCAATCAGCCCCAGCATTTT
>-|TRBD1|TRBV6-5|TRBJ2-2
CASSHGTGWTGELFF
TGTGCCAGCAGTCACGGGACAGGGTGGACCGGGGAGCTGTTTTTT
>-|-|TRBV6-4|TRBJ1-2
CASSRGRDYGYTF
TGTGCCAGCAGCAGGGGACGGGACTATGGCTACACCTTC
>-|TRBD1|TRBV6-5|TRBJ1-2
CASSYTGTGGFDYTF
TGTGCCAGCAGTTACACCGGGACAGGGGGTTTTGACTACACCTTC
>-|TRBD2|TRBV5-1|TRBJ2-2
CASRTTSTRRTGELFF
TGCGCCAGCAGGACGACTAGCACACGGCGGACCGGGGAGCTGTTTTTT
>-|TRBD2|TRBV4-2|TRBJ2-7
CASSQGPGLESEQYF
TGTGCCAGCAGCCAAGGACCGGGACTAGAATCCGAGCAGTACTTC
>-|-|TRBV29-1|TRBJ2-5
CSGGLGGKRETQYF
TGCAGCGGGGGTTTAGGCGGGAAAAGAGAGACCCAGTACTTC
>many|TRBD2|TRBV9|TRBJ2-7
CASSAQLSGNEQYF
TGTGCCAGCAGCGCCCAGCTTAGCGGGAACGAGCAGTACTTC
>-|TRBD2|TRBV5-1|TRBJ2-1
CASSFGWRERNNEQFF
TGCGCCAGCAGCTTTGGGTGGCGGGAGCGCAACAATGAGCAGTTCTTC
>-|TRBD1|TRBV6-4|TRBJ2-3
CATRQGAAADTQYF
TGTGCCACCCGACAGGGGGCCGCCGCAGATACGCAGTATTTT
>-|TRBD1|TRBV7-8|TRBJ1-2
CASSLRDRGIYGYTF
TGTGCCAGCAGCCTCCGGGACAGGGGGATCTATGGCTACACCTTC
>-|TRBD2|TRBV30|TRBJ2-1
CAWSTGTSGPNEQFF
TGTGCCTGGAGTACCGGGACTAGCGGCCCCAATGAGCAGTTCTTC
>-|TRBD2|TRBV5-1|TRBJ2-3
CASKTAGGPTDTQYF
TGCGCCAGCAAGACAGCGGGAGGGCCAACAGATACGCAGTATTTT
>-|-|TRBV4-1|TRBJ2-7
CASSPERFHEQYF
TGCGCCAGCAGCCCTGAGCGCTTCCACGAGCAGTACTTC
>-|-|TRBV5-4|TRBJ2-2
CASSLRGGRAGELFF
TGTGCCAGCAGCTTGAGGGGGGGCAGGGCCGGGGAGCTGTTTTTT
>-|-|TRBV6-5|TRBJ2-7
CASSYSSSQIYEQYF
TGTGCCAGCAGTTACTCCTCTAGTCAGATCTACGAGCAGTACTTC
>-|-|TRBV7-3|TRBJ2-7
CASSPRGEGPYEQYF
TGTGCCAGCAGCCCTCGGGGAGAAGGTCCCTACGAGCAGTACTTC
>once|-|TRBV7-2|TRBJ1-1
CASSLTQNTEAFF
TGTGCCAGCAGCTTAACACAGAACACTGAAGCTTTCTTT
>few|TRBD1|TRBV7-9|TRBJ1-2
CASSLNDRATGGYTF
TGTGCCAGCAGCTTAAATGACAGGGCCACTGGGGGCTACACCTTC
>few|-|TRBV3-1/TRBV3-2|TRBJ1-5
CASSPRVGNQPQHF
TGTGCCAGCAGCCCCAGGGTGGGCAATCAGCCCCAGCATTTT
>-|-|TRBV19|TRBJ2-4
CASSKQPGQGRVISKNIQYF
TGTGCCAGTAGTAAACAACCGGGCCAGGGCAGAGTAATTTCGAAAAACATTCAGTACTTC
>-|-|TRBV19|TRBJ1-1
CASSNRRGLMSTEAFF
TGTGCCAGTAGTAATAGAAGGGGCCTTATGAGCACTGAAGCTTTCTTT
>-|TRBD2|TRBV10-2|TRBJ2-4
CASSDGRAKNIQYF
TGCGCCAGCAGCGACGGGAGGGCCAAAAACATTCAGTACTTC
>-|TRBD1|TRBV27|TRBJ1-5
CASSLTGENQPQHF
TGTGCCAGCAGCTTGACAGGGGAGAATCAGCCCCAGCATTTT
>-|TRBD1|TRBV2|TRBJ1-2
CASSEVGTVGLNYGYTF
TGTGCCAGCAGTGAAGTGGGGACAGTGGGCCTTAACTATGGCTACACCTTC
>-|-|TRBV20-1|TRBJ1-4
CSAPEGEKLFF
TGCAGTGCGCCGGAGGGCGAAAAACTGTTTTTT
>-|TRBD1|TRBV9|TRBJ1-2
CASSVGAGQDYGYTF
TGTGCCAGCAGCGTAGGGGCCGGACAGGACTATGGCTACACCTTC
>-|-|TRBV3-1/TRBV3-2|TRBJ1-4
CASSQGQTVATNEKLFF
TGTGCCAGCAGCCAAGGTCAGACAGTTGCAACTAATGAAAAACTGTTTTTT
>few|TRBD1|TRBV12-3/TRBV12-4|TRBJ1-3
CAGTRTGSNTIYF
TGTGCCGGAACAAGGACAGGGTCAAACACCATATATTTT
>-|TRBD1|TRBV9|TRBJ2-2
CASSAGTGTALSTGELFF
TGTGCCAGCAGCGCAGGAACGGGGACAGCTTTAAGCACCGGGGAGCTGTTTTTT
>-|-|TRBV5-6|TRBJ1-2
CASSGTGIGRGYTF
TGTGCCAGCAGCGGAACAGGGATCGGACGGGGCTACACCTTC
>-|-|TRBV5-6|TRBJ1-4
CASSFQGNSNEKLFF
TGTGCCAGCAGCTTTCAGGGGAACTCTAATGAAAAACTGTTTTTT
>-|TRBD1|TRBV24-1|TRBJ1-5
CATSDPTGVGQPQHF
TGTGCCACCAGTGACCCAACAGGGGTGGGTCAGCCCCAGCATTTT
>-|TRBD2|TRBV27|TRBJ2-3
CASRLAGGRDTQYF
TGTGCCAGCAGGCTAGCGGGGGGCCGGGATACGCAGTATTTT
>-|-|TRBV5-1|TRBJ1-4
CASREGGQSEKLFF
TGCGCCAGCCGAGAAGGTGGACAGAGCGAAAAACTGTTTTTT
>-|-|TRBV2|TRBJ1-1
CASREGGARVTEAFF
TGTGCCAGCAGAGAGGGGGGGGCGCGGGTCACTGAAGCTTTCTTT
>-|-|TRBV10-3|TRBJ1-2
CAISERGEGVDYTF
TGTGCCATCAGTGAAAGGGGGGAGGGGGTTGACTACACCTTC
>-|TRBD1|TRBV27|TRBJ2-7
CASSLGPRTGHYEQYF
TGTGCCAGCAGTCTAGGACCGAGGACAGGGCACTACGAGCAGTACTTC
>few|-|TRBV7-8|TRBJ2-7
CASSRTTYEQYF
TGTGCCAGCAGCCGTACTACCTACGAGCAGTACTTC
>once|TRBD1|TRBV19|TRBJ1-6
CASNIGQVDSPLHF
TGTGCCAGTAATATCGGACAGGTGGATTCACCCCTCCACTTT
>-|-|TRBV10-3|TRBJ1-1
CAISSQEMNTEAFF
TGTGCCATCAGTTCACAGGAGATGAACACTGAAGCTTTCTTT
>-|TRBD1|TRBV27|TRBJ2-4
CARNPRGQSCF
TGTGCCAGGAATCCCAGGGGGCAGTCCTGCTTC
>few|TRBD1|TRBV6-5|TRBJ1-2
CASSLGQGEYGYTF
TGTGCCAGCAGTCTCGGACAGGGAGAATATGGCTACACCTTC
>-|TRBD1|TRBV7-3|TRBJ1-1
CASSPTGGTEAFF
TGTGCCAGCAGCCCGACAGGGGGCACTGAAGCTTTCTTT
>-|-|TRBV24-1|TRBJ2-1
CATSEGADNEQFF
TGTGCCACCAGTGAGGGGGCAGACAATGAGCAGTTCTTC
>-|-|TRBV2|TRBJ1-2
CASNDKWPGYTF
TGTGCCAGCAATGACAAATGGCCGGGCTACACCTTC
>-|TRBD1|TRBV12-3/TRBV12-4|TRBJ2-3
CASSHQGANTQYF
TGTGCCAGCAGCCACCAGGGGGCAAATACGCAGTATTTT
>-|TRBD1|TRBV3-1/TRBV3-2|TRBJ1-4
CASSQVLRDRGGKLFF
TGTGCCAGCAGCCAAGTATTAAGAGACAGGGGCGGAAAACTGTTTTTT
>once|TRBD2|TRBV4-1|TRBJ2-2
CASSLRLAGGTLNTGELFF
TGCGCCAGCAGCCTGCGACTAGCGGGGGGGACCCTAAACACCGGGGAGCTGTTTTTT